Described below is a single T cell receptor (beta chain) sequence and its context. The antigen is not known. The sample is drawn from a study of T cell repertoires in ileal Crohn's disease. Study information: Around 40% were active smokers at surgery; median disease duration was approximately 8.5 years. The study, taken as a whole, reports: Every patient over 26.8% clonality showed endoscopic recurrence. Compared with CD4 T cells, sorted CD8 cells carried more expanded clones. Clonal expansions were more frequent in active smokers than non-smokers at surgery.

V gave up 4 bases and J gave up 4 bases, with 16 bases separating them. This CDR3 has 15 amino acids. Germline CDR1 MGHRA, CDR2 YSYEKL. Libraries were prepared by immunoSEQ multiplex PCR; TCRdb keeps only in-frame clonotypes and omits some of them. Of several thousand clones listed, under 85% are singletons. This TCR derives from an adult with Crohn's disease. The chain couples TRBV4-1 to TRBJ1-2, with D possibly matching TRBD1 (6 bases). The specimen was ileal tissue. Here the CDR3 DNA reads TGCGCCAGCAGCCCCCGGGCGGAACAGGGCTATGGCTACACCTTC. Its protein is CASSPRAEQGYGYTF.